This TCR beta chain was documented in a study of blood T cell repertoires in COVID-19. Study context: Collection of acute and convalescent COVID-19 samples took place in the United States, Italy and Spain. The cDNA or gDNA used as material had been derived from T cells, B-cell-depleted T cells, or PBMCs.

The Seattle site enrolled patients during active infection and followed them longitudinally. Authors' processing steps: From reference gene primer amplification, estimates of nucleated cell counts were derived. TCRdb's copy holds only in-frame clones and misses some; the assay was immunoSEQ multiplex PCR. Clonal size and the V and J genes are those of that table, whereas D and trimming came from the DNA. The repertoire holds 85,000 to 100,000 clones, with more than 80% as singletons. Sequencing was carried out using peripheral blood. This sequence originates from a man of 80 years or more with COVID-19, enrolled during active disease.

The CDR3 DNA follows: TGCAGCGTTGGACGGGAAGCTGACACTGAAGCTTTCTTT. Translation: CSVGREADTEAFF. V gene TRBV29-1 combines with J gene TRBJ1-1; no firm D call. The CDR3 has 13 residues. V gave up 4 bases and J gave up 3 bases, with 12 bases separating them. Germline CDR1 is SQVTM and CDR2 is ANQGSEA.